The clone carrying this TCR beta chain is a singleton in its sample. Trimming cost V 3 bases and J 8 bases, with 13 bases left between them. CDR3 size: 13 residues. Germline CDR1 is KGHSH and CDR2 is LQKENI. This sample stems from a study of technical replicates of blood from several donors. This table comes from immunoSEQ multiplex PCR, and its TCRdb copy is limited to in-frame clones, with some not included. The sample comprises about 56,000 clones, roughly 95% of which are singletons, and about 3% rests with the top ten. The material sequenced was PBMCs. V is TRBV18 and J is TRBJ1-2; the D gene is possibly TRBD1 (5 bases). The source is a human donor in good health. Some clones in this sample may be carry-over from other donors' samples. The CDR3 loop reads CASSPLQGGGYTF. In DNA, the CDR3 is TGTGCCAGCTCACCTCTTCAGGGTGGAGGCTACACCTTC.